This TCR beta chain was recovered during a study of OX40 agonist ivuxolimab in advanced cancers. Clones were sequenced by immunoSEQ multiplex PCR, and TCRdb holds only the in-frame ones, with some missing. The data show 50,000 to 60,000 clones, roughly nine tenths seen once. The germline gives CDR1 SGHVS, CDR2 FQNEAQ. This CDR3 is 16 amino acids long. Trimming left V 5 bases short and J 2 bases short, with 16 bases between. The sample consisted of CD4+ or CD8+ T cells sorted from blood, taken in a trial of the OX40 agonist ivuxolimab. The chain is built from TRBV7-8 and TRBJ2-1; tentative D call: TRBD2 (5 bases). The clonotype comes from an adult with an advanced solid tumor such as melanoma, head and neck, liver or kidney cancer. CDR3 DNA sequence: TGTGCCAGCAGCCTAGGGAACAGCGGAGCCTACAATGAGCAGTTCTTC. Protein product: CASSLGNSGAYNEQFF.